What follows is one T cell receptor beta chain and its context. This sample is drawn from a study of blood T cell repertoires in COVID-19. Study-level information: COVID-19 samples, acute and convalescent, were from the United States, Italy and Spain.

Assay used: immunoSEQ multiplex PCR; TCRdb lists only in-frame clones, some missing. The top ten clones hold 6.5% to 8% of a sample with under 350,000 clones, 75% to 95% of them seen once. The germline CDR1 and CDR2 sequences are WNHNN and SYGVQD (reference sequence). This CDR3 region has 15 residues. The J segment lost 1 base and the V segment lost 4 bases, leaving 1 base of the junction unmatched. J is TRBJ2-1 and V is TRBV10-1; TRBD2 aligns across 10 bases. Sequenced input: peripheral blood. The sequence came from a woman aged 25 to 45 with COVID-19, enrolled during active disease. The CDR3 reads CASSGTSGSYNEQFF. Written as DNA, the CDR3 is TGCGCCAGCAGTGGGACTAGCGGTTCCTACAATGAGCAGTTCTTC.